The entry below gives a single T cell receptor (beta chain) sequence along with its context. This sample was included in a study of Ad26.COV2.S vaccination and SARS-CoV-2 variants. The overall study: Sample donor was a member of the COV1001 Ad26.COV2.S trial arm.

Treatment given: over 15 received Ad26.COV2.S at low or high dose, single or two shots; five or six received placebo; per-sample allocation not given. Material that was analyzed had been drawn on day 63 after the first vaccine or placebo injection. Vaccine was an Ad26 vector expressing Wuhan-strain SARS-CoV-2 spike. Some clones are missing from TCRdb's copy, which holds only in-frame ones; the method was immunoSEQ multiplex PCR. The table includes about 350,000 clones, 87% detected once. The clonotype originates from a person between 18 and 65 years old who received the Ad26.COV2.S COVID-19 vaccine or a placebo. Sequences were derived from peripheral blood, sampled in a trial of Ad26.COV2.S vaccine versus placebo.

CDR3 sequence: CASSLGGDRGRLLYNSPLHF. DNA for the CDR3: TGCGCCAGCAGCTTGGGGGGAGACAGGGGACGGTTACTATATAATTCACCCCTCCACTTT. This sequence joins TRBV5-1 and TRBJ1-6, with 8 bases lining up with TRBD1. The length of the CDR3 is 20 residues. Germline lookup yields CDR1 SGHRS and CDR2 YFSETQ. Trimming took 0 bases from V and 4 from J; bases not matched to a gene: 15. The full variable domain, its missing parts supplied by reference TRBV5-1 and TRBJ1-6, is KAGVTQTPRYLIKTRGQQVTLSCSPISGHRSVSWYQQTPGQGLQFLFEYFSETQRNKGNFPGRFSGRQFSNSRSEMNVSTLELGDSALYLCASSLGGDRGRLLYNSPLHFGNGTRLTVT.